The source of this T cell receptor beta chain is a study of shared clonotypes between healthy human individuals. The overall study: Donors consisted of a couple of women and a few men between 18 and 49.

The run depth of the assay was deep. Some 31,000 T cell genomes (around 300 ng DNA) went into each PBMC replicate. Method: immunoSEQ multiplex PCR; TCRdb's copy keeps in-frame clones and lacks some. This table has about 470,000 clones, roughly 83% appearing once. CDR1 and CDR2 from the germline V gene are SGHRS and YFSETQ. The length of the CDR3 is 17 residues. The study enrolled healthy HIV-negative adults without recent acute infections or vaccinations as donors. Input material: PBMCs. The V and J genes are TRBV5-1 and TRBJ2-5; no definite D call. The DNA end favors TRBJ2-7, so the J call may be wrong. The receptor was derived from a woman in her forties in good health. Some clones in this sample may be carry-over from other donors' samples. In DNA form, the CDR3 reads TGCGCCAGCAGCTCCCGCGTGGAAGACTCGCGGCCCTACGAGCAGTACTTC. Encoded protein: CASSSRVEDSRPYEQYF.